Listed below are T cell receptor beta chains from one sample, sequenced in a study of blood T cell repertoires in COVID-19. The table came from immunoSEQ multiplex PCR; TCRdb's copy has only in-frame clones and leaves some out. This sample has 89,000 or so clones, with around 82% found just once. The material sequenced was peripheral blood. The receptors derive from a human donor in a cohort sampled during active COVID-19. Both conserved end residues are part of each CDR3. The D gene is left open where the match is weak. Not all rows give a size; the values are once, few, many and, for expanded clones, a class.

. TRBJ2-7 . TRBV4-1 TGCGCCAGCAGCCAAGGTCAGTCCCGCTCCTACGAGCAGTACTTC CASSQGQSRSYEQYF
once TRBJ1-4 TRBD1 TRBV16 TGTGCCAGCAGCCGCCCATACAGGGGATTAAATGAAAAACTGTTTTTT CASSRPYRGLNEKLFF
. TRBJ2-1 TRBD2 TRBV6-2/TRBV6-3 TGTGCCAGCAGTTACGTTTTCTTGGGACTAGCGGGAGCCTACAATGAGCAGTTCTTC CASSYVFLGLAGAYNEQFF
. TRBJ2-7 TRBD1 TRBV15 TGTGCCACCAGCAGTGGACCGGGACAGACCTACGAGCAGTACTTC CATSSGPGQTYEQYF
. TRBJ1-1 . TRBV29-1 TGCAGCGTTGGACCGGGTTCGGCTGAAGCTTTCTTT CSVGPGSAEAFF
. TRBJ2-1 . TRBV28 TGTGCCAGCAGTTTGTGGACTGTCTCCTACAATGAGCAGTTCTTC CASSLWTVSYNEQFF
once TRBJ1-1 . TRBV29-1 TGCAGCGTTGTGGGAGCCTACATGAACACTGAAGCTTTCTTT CSVVGAYMNTEAFF
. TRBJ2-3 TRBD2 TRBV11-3 TGTGCCAGCAGCTTACGGCGGGGGGGCACAGATACGCAGTATTTT CASSLRRGGTDTQYF
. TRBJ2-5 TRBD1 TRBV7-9 TGTGCCAGCAGCTTAGCGCATTCCGAAGGACAGGGGGGGGCCCAGTACTTC CASSLAHSEGQGGAQYF
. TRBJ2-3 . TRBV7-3 TGTGCCAGCAGCTTATATATCACAGATACGCAGTATTTT CASSLYITDTQYF
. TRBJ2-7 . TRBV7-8 TGTGCCAGCAGCTTAGCGCGACTAGGGGTCCCCTCCTACGAGCAGTACTTC CASSLARLGVPSYEQYF
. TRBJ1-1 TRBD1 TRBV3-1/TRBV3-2 TGTGCCAGCAGCCAGCTCTCCGGGACAGGGGCGGCTTTCTTT CASSQLSGTGAAFF
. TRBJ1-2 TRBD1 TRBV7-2 TGTGCCAGCAGCTTAACCTGGGACAGATCTTTTAACTTC CASSLTWDRSFNF
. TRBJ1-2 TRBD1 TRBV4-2 TGTGCCAGCAGCCAGAACAGGGGGCCGAACTATGGCTACACCTTC CASSQNRGPNYGYTF
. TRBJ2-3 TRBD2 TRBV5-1 TGCGCCAGCAGCTCGGCGGCCGGGACTAGAAGCACAGATACGCAGTATTTT CASSSAAGTRSTDTQYF
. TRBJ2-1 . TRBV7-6 TGTGCCAGCAGCCCTCTGGTCGGGAGTGAGCAGTTCTTC CASSPLVGSEQFF
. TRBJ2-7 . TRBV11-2 TGTGCCAGCACCGATGTTAGCAACGAGCAGTACTTC CASTDVSNEQYF
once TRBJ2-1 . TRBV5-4 TGTGCCAGCAGCTTCACAGGGCCCTACAATGAGCAGTTCTTC CASSFTGPYNEQFF
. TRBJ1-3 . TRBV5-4 TGTGCCAGCAGCGTCTCCCGGGGAGCCTCAGTCTCTGGAAACACCATATATTTT CASSVSRGASVSGNTIYF
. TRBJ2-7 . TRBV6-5 TGTGCCAGCAGTATAGCGGAATCCTACGAGCAGTACTTC CASSIAESYEQYF
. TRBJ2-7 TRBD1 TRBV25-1 TGTGCCAGCAGTGAGACAGGGGCTTTTGGCTACGAGCAGTACTTC CASSETGAFGYEQYF
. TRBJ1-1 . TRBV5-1 TGCGCCAGCAGCTTGGAAGCAGGGCGAACTGAAGCTTTCTTT CASSLEAGRTEAFF
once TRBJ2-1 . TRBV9 TGTGCCAGCAGCGCCTCAACAGTTTCCTACAATGAGCAGTTCTTC CASSASTVSYNEQFF
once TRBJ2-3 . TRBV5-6 TGTGCCAGCAGCGGACTGTATCTCCCGACAGATACGCAGTATTTT CASSGLYLPTDTQYF
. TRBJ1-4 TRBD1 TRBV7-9 TGTGCCAGCAGCTTAATGGGACAGGCCGAAAAACTGTTTTTT CASSLMGQAEKLFF
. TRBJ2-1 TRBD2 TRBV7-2 TGTGCCAGCAGCTTAATAAGCGGGGACAATGAGCAGTTCTTC CASSLISGDNEQFF
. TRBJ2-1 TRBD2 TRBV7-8 TGTGCCAGCAGCCCCGTAGCGGGAGGCCGGGTCAATGAGCAGTTCTTC CASSPVAGGRVNEQFF
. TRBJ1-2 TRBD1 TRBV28 TGTGCCAGCAGCCTCGGGACAGAGGGCCCCTTTTACTATGGCTACACCTTC CASSLGTEGPFYYGYTF
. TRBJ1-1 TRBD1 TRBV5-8 TGTGCCAGCAGCCTGGCCGGACAGGGACCACTTATGAACACTGAAGCTTTCTTT CASSLAGQGPLMNTEAFF
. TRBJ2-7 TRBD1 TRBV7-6 TGTGCCAGCAGCTTAGCCCCCGACAGGGAAGTCAGCTACGAGCAGTACTTC CASSLAPDREVSYEQYF
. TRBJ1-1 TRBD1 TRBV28 TGTGCCAGCAGTCTTGGGGACAGTAGGACGGAAGCTTTCTTT CASSLGDSRTEAFF
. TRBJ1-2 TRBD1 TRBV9 TGTGCCAGCAGCGCAAAGGGACAGGGGGCAAACCAAGACCAGAACTATGGCTACACCTTC CASSAKGQGANQDQNYGYTF
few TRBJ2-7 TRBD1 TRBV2 TGTGCCAGCAGCCAAGACAGGGTGGGGTACTTC CASSQDRVGYF
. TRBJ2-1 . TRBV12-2 TGTGCAAGTCGCTTATACCGGGACAGGGACATCTCTAAGAATGAGCAGTTCTTC CASRLYRDRDISKNEQFF
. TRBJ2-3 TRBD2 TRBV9 TGTGCCAGCAGCGCTGCTAGCGGGAGATCTTACACAGATACGCAGTATTTT CASSAASGRSYTDTQYF
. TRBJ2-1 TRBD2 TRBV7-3 TGTGCCAGCAGTTGGACTAGCGGGATAGGTGCTGAGCAGTTCTTC CASSWTSGIGAEQFF
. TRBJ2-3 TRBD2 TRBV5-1 TGCGCCTGGCGAAGCACACTAGCGGGGGGAAGGCAGTATTTT CAWRSTLAGGRQYF
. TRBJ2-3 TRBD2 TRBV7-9 TGTGCCAGCAGCCGACTAGCGGGAGGGCGTACAGATACGCAGTATTTT CASSRLAGGRTDTQYF
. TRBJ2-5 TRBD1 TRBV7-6 TGTGCCAGCAGCCCGACAGGGATCCAAGAGACCCAGTACTTC CASSPTGIQETQYF
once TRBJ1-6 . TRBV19 TGTGCCAGTAGTCCCAAAAATTCACCCCTCCACTTT CASSPKNSPLHF
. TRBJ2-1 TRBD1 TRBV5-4 TGTGCCAGCAGCCGCGACAGGGTGCGCAACAATGAGCAGTTCTTC CASSRDRVRNNEQFF
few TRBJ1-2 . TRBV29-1 TGCAGCGTCAACACGGACAGTAACTATGGCTACACCTTC CSVNTDSNYGYTF
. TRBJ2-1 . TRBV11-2 TGTGCCAGTCGCACGCGGGACAGGCAGTTCTTC CASRTRDRQFF
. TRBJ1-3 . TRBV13 TGTGCCAGCAGCTCCGCCTCGGGTGTCCGCTCTGGAAACACCATATATTTT CASSSASGVRSGNTIYF
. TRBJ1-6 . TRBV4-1 TGCGCCAGCAGCCTGGAGGGAGCCTCCCCTAATTCACCCCTCCACTTT CASSLEGASPNSPLHF
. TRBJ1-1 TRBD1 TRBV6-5 TGTGCCAGCACCACGGACAGGTCCCACACTGAAGCTTTCTTT CASTTDRSHTEAFF
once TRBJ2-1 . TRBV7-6 TGTGCCAGCAGTTCGACTCGTGGGTCCTACAATGAGCAGTTCTTC CASSSTRGSYNEQFF
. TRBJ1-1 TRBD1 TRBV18 TGTGCCAGCTCACCTAGGGGGCAGGGAGCTACTGAAGCTTTCTTT CASSPRGQGATEAFF
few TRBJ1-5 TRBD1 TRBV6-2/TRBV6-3 TGTGCCAGCAGTTACCTCACGGCAGGGGGCCCGAATCAGCCCCAGCATTTT CASSYLTAGGPNQPQHF
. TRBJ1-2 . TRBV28 TGTGCCAGCAGTTTGCCCTGGGCGGGCACTAATCACTATGGCTACACCTTC CASSLPWAGTNHYGYTF
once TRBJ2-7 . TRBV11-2 TGTGCCAGCAGCTTAGGGGGCGCGATCGAAGGAGAGCAGTACTTC CASSLGGAIEGEQYF
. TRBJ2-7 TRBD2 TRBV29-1 TGCAGCGTTGAAGAAGAGACTAGCGGGAGGCCCGAGCAGTACTTC CSVEEETSGRPEQYF
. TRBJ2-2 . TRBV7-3 TGTGCCAGCAGCCCCCGCAGAACGAACACCGGGGAGCTGTTTTTT CASSPRRTNTGELFF